The next 11 T cell receptor beta chains were all read from a single sample in a study of shared clonotypes between healthy human individuals. Positive CCR7 selection of CD45RO-negative cells yielded the naive CD8 cells, and terminally differentiated effector memory CD45RA+ cells were excluded. Sequencing was performed with immunoSEQ multiplex PCR; in TCRdb, only in-frame clones are kept and a portion is missing. The sample includes some 2,100,000 clones, 90% to 95% of them seen just once. Sequenced input: naive CD8+ T cells from PBMCs. The source of these receptors is a man aged 18 to 29 in good health. Some clones in this sample may be carry-over from other donors' samples.

The chain combines TRBV6-1 with TRBJ1-3; D not resolved. From germline, CDR1 is MNHNS and CDR2 SASEGT. The CDR3 is 14 amino acids. V lost 4 bases and J 1 base, leaving 8 bases between the germline ends. This chain's CDR3 is CASSAIGSGNTIYF. For the CDR3, the DNA is TGTGCCAGCAGTGCCATCGGGTCTGGAAACACCATATATTTT.

For this clone: Within the sample, other DNA sequences also encode this same CDR3. The rearrangement uses TRBV9 and TRBJ2-7; 7 nucleotides align to TRBD1. This CDR3 contains 14 residues. V lost 0 bases to trimming and J lost 2 bases; unmatched junction nucleotides: 2. Germline values: CDR1 SGDLS, CDR2 YYNGEE. The CDR3 reads CASSVGDSPYEQYF. The CDR3 region has the DNA TGTGCCAGCAGCGTAGGGGACAGCCCCTACGAGCAGTACTTC.

The chain combines TRBV5-1 with TRBJ2-5; no reliable D call. V was clipped by 0 bases and J by 1 base, with 16 bases between them. CDR1 is SGHRS, CDR2 YFSETQ, per germline. This CDR3 comprises 17 residues. The CDR3 DNA reads TGCGCCAGCAGCTTGGAAGCTGCCGCGCCCCGCCAAGAGACCCAGTACTTC. Its translation: CASSLEAAAPRQETQYF.

The CDR3 sequence is CASSLQAYNEQFF. In nucleotides, the CDR3 is TGCGCCAGCAGCTTGCAGGCCTACAATGAGCAGTTCTTC. The chain has TRBV5-1 and TRBJ2-1, with no clear D. Trimming left V 1 base short and J 2 bases short, with 4 bases between. Germline assignment: CDR1 SGHRS and CDR2 YFSETQ. This CDR3 region has 13 residues.

This rearrangement joins TRBV7-2 to TRBJ2-5; 11 nucleotides line up with TRBD2. V trimming: 4 bases; J trimming: 2 bases; junction bases outside the gene matches: 6. Per germline, CDR1 SGHTA and CDR2 FQGNSA. The CDR3 sequence is 16 residues long. Here the CDR3 DNA reads TGTGCCAGCAGCTATATACTAGCGGGGGAACAAGAGACCCAGTACTTC. It encodes CASSYILAGEQETQYF. The full variable domain, completed using reference TRBV7-2 and TRBJ2-5, is GAGVSQSPSNKVTEKGKDVELRCDPISGHTALYWYRQSLGQGLEFLIYFQGNSAPDKSGLPSDRFSAERTGGSVSTLTIQRTQQEDSAVYLCASSYILAGEQETQYFGPGTRLLVL.

This chain uses TRBV7-9 with TRBJ2-7; tentatively, D is TRBD2 (6 bases). V was clipped by 5 bases and J by 7 bases, with 21 bases between them. CDR1 and CDR2 from the germline V gene are SEHNR and FQNEAQ (reference sequence). CDR3 size: 15 residues. CDR3 DNA: TGTGCCAGCAGCCATCCGATAGACGGGACTCGGGAGCAGTACTTC. It yields the protein CASSHPIDGTREQYF.

This clone was detected once. The rearrangement joins TRBV14 to TRBJ2-7; maybe TRBD1 (6 bases). There are 18 residues in the CDR3. V lost 1 base and J 3 bases, leaving 22 bases between the germline ends. Germline V gene data show CDR1 as SGHDN and CDR2 as FVKESK. DNA of the CDR3: TGTGCCAGCAGCCAAGGGTTTGGGGGCGGGTTTCGATTCTACGAGCAGTACTTC. Encoded protein: CASSQGFGGGFRFYEQYF.

This clone appeared a few times. Different DNA sequences within this sample yield the same CDR3. The chain has TRBV27 and TRBJ2-1; D ambiguous. The CDR3 covers 11 residues. CDR1 and CDR2 from the germline V gene are MNHEY and SMNVEV (reference sequence). V was pared by 3 bases and J by 7 bases, with 4 bases between. The CDR3 sequence is CASSLGNEQFF. The CDR3 DNA sequence: TGTGCCAGCAGTTTGGGGAATGAGCAGTTCTTC.

The V call is TRBV6-1, the J call TRBJ2-7; D is perhaps TRBD1 (6 bases). Germline V gives CDR1 MNHNS, CDR2 SASEGT. The CDR3 runs 15 residues. The V and J ends lost 3 bases and 2 bases respectively, with 14 bases between them. The chain's CDR3 is CASSDGGLGPYEQYF. The CDR3 DNA is TGTGCCAGCAGTGATGGGGGCCTCGGACCCTACGAGCAGTACTTC.

The gene calls are TRBV28 and TRBJ2-7, with 8 nucleotides matching TRBD1. V lost 7 bases and J lost 0; bases outside the gene matches: 14. Germline loops: CDR1 MDHEN, CDR2 SYDVKM. This CDR3 has 17 amino acids. This CDR3 is CASIILRGPWSSYEQYF. CDR3 DNA sequence: TGTGCCAGCATTATTCTCAGGGGGCCATGGAGCTCCTACGAGCAGTACTTC.

The chain carries TRBV5-8 and TRBJ2-7; D remains unclear. V was clipped by 1 base and J by 6 bases, with 23 bases between them. The CDR3 is made up of 17 amino acids. Germline V gene sequence: CDR1 SGHTS, CDR2 YDEGEE. The CDR3 DNA is TGTGCCAGCAGCTTGTCAGTGGGGTTCGGTATAGGAAGCGAGCAGTACTTC. Translated: CASSLSVGFGIGSEQYF. The whole variable domain, filled in from reference TRBV5-8 and TRBJ2-7, reads EAGVTQSPTHLIKTRGQQATLRCSPISGHTSVYWYQQALGLGLQFLLWYDEGEERNRGNFPPRFSGRQFPNYSSELNVNALELEDSALYLCASSLSVGFGIGSEQYFGPGTRLTVT.